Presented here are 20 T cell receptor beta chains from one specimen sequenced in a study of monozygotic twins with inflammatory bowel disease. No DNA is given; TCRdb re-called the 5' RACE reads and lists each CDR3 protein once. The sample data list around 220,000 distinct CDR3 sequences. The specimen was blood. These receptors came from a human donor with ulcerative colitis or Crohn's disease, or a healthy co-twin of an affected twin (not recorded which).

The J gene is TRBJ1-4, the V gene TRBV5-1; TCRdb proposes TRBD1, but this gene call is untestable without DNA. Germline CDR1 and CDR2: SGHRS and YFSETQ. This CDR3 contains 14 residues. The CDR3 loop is CASAPGQGNEKLFF.

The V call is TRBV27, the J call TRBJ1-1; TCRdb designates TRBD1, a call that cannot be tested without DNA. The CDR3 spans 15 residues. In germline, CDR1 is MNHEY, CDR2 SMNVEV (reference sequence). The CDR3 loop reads CASSTYGTGNTEAFF.

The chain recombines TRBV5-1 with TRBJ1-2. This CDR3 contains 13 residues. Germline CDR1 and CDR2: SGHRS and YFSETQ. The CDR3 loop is CASSLDRDYGYTF.

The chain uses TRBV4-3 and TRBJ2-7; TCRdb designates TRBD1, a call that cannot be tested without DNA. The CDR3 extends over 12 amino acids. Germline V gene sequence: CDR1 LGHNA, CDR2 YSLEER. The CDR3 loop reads CASSPGAYEQYF.

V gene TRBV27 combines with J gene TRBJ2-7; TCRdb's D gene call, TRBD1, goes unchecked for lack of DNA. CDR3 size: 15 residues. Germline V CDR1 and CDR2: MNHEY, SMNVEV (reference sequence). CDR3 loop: CATSPDRLPPLEQYF.

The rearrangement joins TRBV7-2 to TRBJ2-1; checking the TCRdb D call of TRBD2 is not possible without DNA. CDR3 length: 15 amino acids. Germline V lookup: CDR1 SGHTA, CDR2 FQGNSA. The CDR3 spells CASSLVLRGGHEQFF.

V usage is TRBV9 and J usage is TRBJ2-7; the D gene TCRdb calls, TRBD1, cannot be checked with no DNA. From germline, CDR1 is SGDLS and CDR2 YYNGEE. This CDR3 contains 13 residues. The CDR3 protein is CASSVGSGAEQYF.

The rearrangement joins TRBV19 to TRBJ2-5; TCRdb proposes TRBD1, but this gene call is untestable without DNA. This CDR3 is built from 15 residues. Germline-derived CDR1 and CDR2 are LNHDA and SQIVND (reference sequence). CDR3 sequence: CTSSRRTGGAETQYF.

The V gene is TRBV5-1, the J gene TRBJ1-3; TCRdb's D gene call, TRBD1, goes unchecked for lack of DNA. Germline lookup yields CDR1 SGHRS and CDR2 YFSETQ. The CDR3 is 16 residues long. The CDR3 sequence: CASSAGTGSSGNTIYF.

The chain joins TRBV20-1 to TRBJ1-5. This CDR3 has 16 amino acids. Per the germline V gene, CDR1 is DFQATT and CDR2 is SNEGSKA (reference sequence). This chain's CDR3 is CSALPNYWARDQPQHF.

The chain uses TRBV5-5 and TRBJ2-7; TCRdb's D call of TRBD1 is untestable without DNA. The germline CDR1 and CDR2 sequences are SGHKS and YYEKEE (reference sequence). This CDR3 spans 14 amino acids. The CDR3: CASSFRDRVYEQYF.

CDR3 region: CASSPRTGNGYTF. The chain recombines TRBV9 with TRBJ1-2; TCRdb designates TRBD1, a call that cannot be tested without DNA. The CDR3 is 13 amino acids. The germline V gene has CDR1 SGDLS and CDR2 YYNGEE.

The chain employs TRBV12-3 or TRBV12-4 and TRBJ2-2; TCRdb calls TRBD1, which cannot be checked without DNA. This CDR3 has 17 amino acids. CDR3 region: CASLPPVESASTGELFF.

This CDR3 is CAISESTPGGTQYF. This chain links TRBV10-3 with TRBJ2-5; the D call from TCRdb, TRBD1, cannot be confirmed without DNA. The CDR3 consists of 14 residues. Germline loops: CDR1 ENHRY, CDR2 SYGVKD.

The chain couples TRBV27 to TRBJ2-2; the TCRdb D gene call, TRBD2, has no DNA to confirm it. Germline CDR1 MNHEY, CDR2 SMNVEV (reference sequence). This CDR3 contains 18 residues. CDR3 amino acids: CASSHEGTSGGFTGELFF.

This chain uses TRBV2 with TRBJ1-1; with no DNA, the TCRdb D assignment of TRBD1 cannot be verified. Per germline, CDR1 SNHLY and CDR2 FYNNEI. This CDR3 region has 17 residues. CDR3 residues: CASSSSVDRAVNTEAFF.

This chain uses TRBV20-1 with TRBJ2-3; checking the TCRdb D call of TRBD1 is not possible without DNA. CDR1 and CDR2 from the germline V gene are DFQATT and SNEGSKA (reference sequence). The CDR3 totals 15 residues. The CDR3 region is CSASGRTLGSDTQYF.

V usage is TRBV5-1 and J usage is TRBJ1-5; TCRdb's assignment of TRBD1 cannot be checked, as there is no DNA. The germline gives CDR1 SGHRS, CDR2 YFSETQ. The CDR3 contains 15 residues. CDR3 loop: CASSLGGAENQPQHF.

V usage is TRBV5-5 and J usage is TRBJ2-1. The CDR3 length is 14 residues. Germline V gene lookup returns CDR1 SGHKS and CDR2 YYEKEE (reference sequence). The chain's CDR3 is CASSLGWGGDEQFF. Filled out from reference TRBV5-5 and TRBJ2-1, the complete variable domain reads DAGVTQSPTHLIKTRGQQVTLRCSPISGHKSVSWYQQVLGQGPQFIFQYYEKEERGRGNFPDRFSARQFPNYSSELNVNALLLGDSALYLCASSLGWGGDEQFFGPGTRLTVL.

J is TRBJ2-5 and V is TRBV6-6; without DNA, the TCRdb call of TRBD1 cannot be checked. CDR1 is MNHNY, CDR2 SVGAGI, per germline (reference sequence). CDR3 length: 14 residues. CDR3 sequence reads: CASSSWTEQETQYF.